Listed here are 32 T cell receptor beta chains from one sample, sequenced in a study of radiotherapy plus CTLA-4 blockade in lung cancer. Some clones are missing from TCRdb's copy, which holds only in-frame ones; the method was immunoSEQ multiplex PCR. The profile covers tens of thousands of clones, with 70% to 90% appearing a single time and 4.5% to 5% taken by the ten largest. This sample comprised peripheral blood, obtained from a patient treated with radiotherapy plus ipilimumab. These receptors were taken from a human donor with non-small cell lung cancer whose response to radiotherapy plus ipilimumab could not be evaluated.

This clone has a handful of counts. CDR3 bases: TGTGCCAGCAGCCCCCAACTAGCGGGAGGGGATACGCAGTATTTT. Its protein is CASSPQLAGGDTQYF. The rearrangement joins TRBV7-2 to TRBJ2-3, with TRBD2 identical over 13 bases. CDR3 size: 15 residues. In germline, CDR1 is SGHTA, CDR2 FQGNSA. J was trimmed by 6 bases and V by 5 bases; bases with no gene match: 5.

This clone was detected only a few times. CDR3 nucleotides: TGTGCCAGCTCCGCGTCCGGACAGGGGTGGACTGAAGCTTTCTTT. It specifies CASSASGQGWTEAFF. The rearrangement joins TRBV18 to TRBJ1-1, with 9 bases that match TRBD1. Unmatched junction bases numbered 10, after V lost 6 bases and J lost 5 bases. In germline, CDR1 is KGHSH, CDR2 LQKENI. The CDR3 length is 15 residues.

The CDR3 DNA sequence: TGTGCCAGCTCACCAGGGCCGACAGGGGAGGCTTTCTTT. This encodes CASSPGPTGEAFF. The chain carries TRBV18 and TRBJ1-1; 8 positions match TRBD1. Germline V CDR1 and CDR2: KGHSH, LQKENI. Trimming at V came to 2 bases and at J to 11 bases, leaving 7 bases not matched to a gene. CDR3 length: 13 residues.

This clone occurred a few times. The chain combines TRBV5-1 with TRBJ2-1, with 7 bases identical to TRBD2. Germline CDR1 SGHRS, CDR2 YFSETQ. The V segment lost 2 bases and the J segment 4 bases; nucleotides outside the gene matches: 6. This CDR3 has 15 amino acids. CDR3 sequence: CASSFEGRAYNEQFF. The CDR3 coding sequence is TGCGCCAGCAGCTTCGAGGGGAGGGCATACAATGAGCAGTTCTTC.

The chain links TRBV28 to TRBJ2-6; maybe TRBD1 (6 bases). The CDR3 sequence is 13 residues long. Germline assignment: CDR1 MDHEN and CDR2 SYDVKM. V lost 6 bases, J lost 8 bases, and 11 bases lay in between. CDR3 DNA: TGTGCCAGCAGGCGAACAGGGACCAACGTCCTGACTTTC. Its protein is CASRRTGTNVLTF.

Only a few counts were recorded for this clone. J is TRBJ2-3 and V is TRBV7-2; 10 bases are shared with TRBD2. V trimming: 5 bases; J trimming: 0 bases; junction bases outside the gene matches: 5. The CDR3 length is 16 residues. Per germline, CDR1 SGHTA and CDR2 FQGNSA. The CDR3 DNA reads as TGTGCCAGCAGCCGGACTAGCGGTACTAGCACAGATACGCAGTATTTT. This sequence encodes CASSRTSGTSTDTQYF.

This clone was detected a few times. The V call is TRBV19, the J call TRBJ1-5; D is unclear. The V end lost 3 bases, the J end lost 2 bases, and 11 bases lay between the germline ends. This CDR3 comprises 15 residues. Looked up from germline, CDR1 is LNHDA and CDR2 is SQIVND (reference sequence). CDR3 loop: CASSIAGSRNQPQHF. In DNA, the CDR3 is TGTGCCAGTAGTATCGCAGGATCCCGCAATCAGCCCCAGCATTTT.

The chain combines TRBV6-6 with TRBJ1-2; D is ambiguous. The CDR3 is made up of 14 amino acids. Deletions cut 2 bases from V and 6 bases from J, with 13 bases between. Per germline, CDR1 MNHNY and CDR2 SVGAGI (reference sequence). The CDR3 spells CASSYPGRDNGYTF. In nucleotides, the CDR3 is TGTGCCAGCAGTTACCCAGGCCGGGATAATGGCTACACCTTC.

This clone was detected only once. This rearrangement joins TRBV27 to TRBJ1-1, with 9 bases aligning to TRBD1. V was pared by 2 bases and J by 1 base, with 11 bases of the junction left unmatched. CDR1 is MNHEY, CDR2 SMNVEV, per germline (reference sequence). This CDR3 contains 18 residues. The DNA for the CDR3 is TGTGCCAGCAGTTTAAGGGCCCCCGGGACAGGGACGAACACTGAAGCTTTCTTT. Translated, it gives CASSLRAPGTGTNTEAFF.

V is TRBV10-3 and J is TRBJ1-1; D might be TRBD1 (5 bases). Trimming shortened V by 4 bases and J by 3 bases, and 12 bases separated the two germline ends. This CDR3 has 14 residues. Germline V gives CDR1 ENHRY, CDR2 SYGVKD. The CDR3 DNA reads as TGTGCCATCAGTGCCGCGCAGGGCTACACTGAAGCTTTCTTT. Translation: CAISAAQGYTEAFF.

The chain carries TRBV7-9 and TRBJ1-1, with D unresolved. CDR1 is SEHNR, CDR2 FQNEAQ, per germline (reference sequence). V was pared by 4 bases and J by 3 bases, with 12 bases between. The CDR3 length is 14 residues. CDR3 sequence (DNA): TGTGCCAGCAGCTCCCTAGGCGGGGACACTGAAGCTTTCTTT. It specifies CASSSLGGDTEAFF. The entire variable domain, with the rest obtained from reference TRBV7-9 and TRBJ1-1, is as follows: DTGVSQNPRHKITKRGQNVTFRCDPISEHNRLYWYRQTLGQGPEFLTYFQNEAQLEKSRLLSDRFSAERPKGSFSTLEIQRTEQGDSAMYLCASSSLGGDTEAFFGQGTRLTVV.

The rearrangement uses TRBV10-2 and TRBJ2-5; TRBD2 matches at 8 bases. Germline V gives CDR1 WSHSY, CDR2 SAAADI. Germline trimming cut 4 bases from V and 2 bases from J; bases unmatched to any gene: 6. The CDR3 extends over 15 amino acids. CDR3: CASSAELAAQETQYF. CDR3 DNA sequence: TGCGCCAGCAGTGCCGAACTAGCGGCACAAGAGACCCAGTACTTC.

The V and J genes are TRBV5-1 and TRBJ1-2, with no clear D. Trimming pared 2 bases from V and 7 bases from J, leaving 9 bases between. CDR3 length: 12 amino acids. CDR1 and CDR2 from the germline V gene are SGHRS and YFSETQ. The CDR3 nucleotides are TGCGCCAGCAGCTTTCCGGGGAGTGGCTACACCTTC. Translated, it gives CASSFPGSGYTF.

The V and J genes are TRBV28 and TRBJ1-1, with 7 bases aligning to TRBD1. The trim removed 5 bases at V and 3 bases at J, leaving 9 bases unmatched. CDR1 is MDHEN, CDR2 SYDVKM, per germline. The CDR3 length is 15 residues. This chain's CDR3 is CASSPREGADTEAFF. CDR3 DNA: TGTGCCAGCAGTCCGCGGGAGGGGGCGGACACTGAAGCTTTCTTT.

For this clone: Germline and junction disagree at one end, which may indicate a read error. Other DNA sequences from this sample encode an identical CDR3 as well. CDR3 DNA: TGTGCCAGTAGTTACTTATGGGGGGGGTCCTACGAGCAGTACTTC. Translating it yields CASSYLWGGSYEQYF. V is TRBV6-5 and J is TRBJ2-7, with 7 positions matching TRBD2. This CDR3 has 15 residues. Germline CDR1 reads MNHEY; CDR2 reads SVGAGI.

This clone was seen once. The chain is built from TRBV28 and TRBJ1-3; 9 bases line up with TRBD1. V dropped 6 bases and J dropped 5; count of bases not matched to a gene: 8. The CDR3 contains 15 residues. CDR1 is MDHEN, CDR2 SYDVKM, per germline. The CDR3 spells CASSPPGTGRNTIYF. The CDR3 region has the DNA TGTGCCAGCAGCCCTCCCGGGACAGGGCGAAACACCATATATTTT.

This chain links TRBV5-1 with TRBJ1-5, with D perhaps matching TRBD1 (5 bases). There are 14 residues in the CDR3. V gave up 0 bases and J gave up 6 bases, with 10 bases separating them. Germline V gives CDR1 SGHRS, CDR2 YFSETQ. CDR3 nucleotide sequence: TGCGCCAGCAGCTTGGACGGGACTAGTCAGCCCCAGCATTTT. Translating it yields CASSLDGTSQPQHF.

On this clone itself: An end of the junction does not agree with germline; a read error may underlie this. The chain recombines TRBV7-7 with TRBJ2-1, with TRBD2 matching 12 bases. This CDR3 has 15 amino acids. Germline loops: CDR1 SSHAT, CDR2 FNYEAQ (reference sequence). The CDR3 sequence: CASSPSSGRAGEQFF. The CDR3 DNA reads as TGTGCTAGCAGCCCCTCTAGCGGGAGGGCCGGTGAGCAGTTCTTC.

The CDR3 nucleotides are TGCGCCAGCAGCCAGGACGACAGGGGGGTCTACACCGGGGAGCTGTTTTTT. Its protein is CASSQDDRGVYTGELFF. The chain combines TRBV4-3 with TRBJ2-2; TRBD1 matches 9 bases. The V segment lost 3 bases and the J segment 3 bases; nucleotides outside the gene matches: 8. The CDR3 consists of 17 residues. Germline V gene lookup returns CDR1 LGHNA and CDR2 YSLEER.

The chain combines TRBV11-2 with TRBJ1-2, with unresolved D. V lost 1 base and J 2 bases, leaving 5 bases between the germline ends. The germline V gene encodes CDR1 SGHAT and CDR2 FQNNGV. The CDR3 totals 13 residues. In DNA, the CDR3 is TGTGCCAGCAGCTTAGGGCTGAACTATGGCTACACCTTC. Protein product: CASSLGLNYGYTF.

The chain links TRBV6-5 to TRBJ1-5; weak D call: TRBD1 (6 bases). V was clipped by 4 bases and J by 5 bases, with 12 bases between them. The CDR3 spans 14 residues. Germline values: CDR1 MNHEY, CDR2 SVGAGI. CDR3 coding DNA: TGTGCCAGCAGTTTGGGACACGGATATCAGCCCCAGCATTTT. It is translated as CASSLGHGYQPQHF.

In its sample, this clone was seen a few times. V usage is TRBV5-4 and J usage is TRBJ1-3; TRBD1 matches 7 bases. CDR1 is SGHNT and CDR2 is YYREEE in the germline V gene (reference sequence). This CDR3 is built from 17 residues. J was trimmed by 0 bases and V by 0 bases; bases with no gene match: 6. The CDR3 bases are TGTGCCAGCAGCTTGGATCGGGACAGAGACTCTGGAAACACCATATATTTT. This gives the protein CASSLDRDRDSGNTIYF.

This clone was seen just once. The chain has TRBV5-4 and TRBJ2-1, with D unclear. Germline lookup yields CDR1 SGHNT and CDR2 YYREEE (reference sequence). The CDR3 length is 15 residues. The V end was cut by 1 base, the J end by 1 base, with 9 bases between. The chain's CDR3 is CASSLTSGSYNEQFF. Written as DNA, the CDR3 is TGTGCCAGCAGCTTGACTTCCGGTTCCTACAATGAGCAGTTCTTC.

This rearrangement joins TRBV28 to TRBJ2-7; 9 bases align to TRBD1. V was pared by 8 bases and J by 5 bases, with 7 bases of the junction left unmatched. This CDR3 is built from 13 residues. Germline V gives CDR1 MDHEN, CDR2 SYDVKM. The CDR3 protein is CASGGQGVNEQYF. The CDR3 DNA is TGTGCCAGCGGGGGACAGGGTGTCAACGAGCAGTACTTC.

This chain connects TRBV29-1 to TRBJ2-1; 12 bases line up with TRBD1. Germline V gives CDR1 SQVTM, CDR2 ANQGSEA. After removal of 7 bases from V and 9 bases from J, the junction contained 4 bases not matched to a gene. CDR3 length: 12 amino acids. The CDR3 DNA reads as TGCAGCGGGGGACAGGGGGCGTTTGAGCAGTTCTTC. It specifies CSGGQGAFEQFF.

This rearrangement joins TRBV4-3 to TRBJ1-1; 7 bases are shared with TRBD1. CDR1 is LGHNA and CDR2 is YSLEER in the germline V gene. The CDR3 has 16 amino acids. The V gene end was trimmed by 1 base and the J gene end by 5 bases; junction bases not matched to a gene: 10. The CDR3 DNA is TGCGCCAGCAGCCAAGGGGACAGCTCATGGGGAACTGAAGCTTTCTTT. This gives the protein CASSQGDSSWGTEAFF.

The chain has TRBV27 and TRBJ1-1, with 9 bases matching TRBD1. Germline CDR1 is MNHEY and CDR2 is SMNVEV (reference sequence). The CDR3 consists of 17 residues. The junction had 15 bases not matched to a gene; V was cut back by 6 bases and J by 4 bases. This chain's CDR3 is CASSSPRTGVSSTEAFF. The CDR3 region has the DNA TGTGCCAGCAGCTCTCCTCGGACAGGGGTCAGTAGCACTGAAGCTTTCTTT.

This chain connects TRBV28 to TRBJ1-5; 12 positions match TRBD1. This CDR3 has 16 residues. Trimming cost V 4 bases and J 4 bases; bases outside gene matches: 5. The germline gives CDR1 MDHEN, CDR2 SYDVKM. The CDR3 is CASSSGTGGENQPQHF. The CDR3, as DNA: TGTGCCAGCAGTTCAGGGACAGGGGGCGAAAATCAGCCCCAGCATTTT.

The chain carries TRBV27 and TRBJ2-2; unclear D gene. The CDR3 loop spans 14 amino acids. CDR1 and CDR2 from the germline V gene are MNHEY and SMNVEV (reference sequence). The V gene lost 6 bases and the J gene lost 1 base, with 9 bases spanning the gap. The CDR3 DNA reads TGTGCCAGCAGCCCTTTAGAGAACACCGGGGAGCTGTTTTTT. Translation: CASSPLENTGELFF.

V gene TRBV29-1 combines with J gene TRBJ1-3, with 11 positions matching TRBD1. The trim removed 0 bases at V and 3 bases at J, leaving 19 bases unmatched. Germline V gene data show CDR1 as SQVTM and CDR2 as ANQGSEA. The CDR3 is 21 amino acids. CDR3 nucleotides: TGCAGCGTTGAAGACCCGGGCCATACGAGGACAGGGGGCGAACTTGGAAACACCATATATTTT. This sequence encodes CSVEDPGHTRTGGELGNTIYF.

The chain joins TRBV7-2 to TRBJ2-1, with 7 nucleotides matching TRBD2. V was clipped by 3 bases and J by 9 bases; unmatched bases: 5. Germline V CDR1 and CDR2: SGHTA, FQGNSA. The CDR3 is 13 amino acids. Here the CDR3 DNA reads TGTGCCAGCAGCTTCCCGGGAGGAGTTGAGCAGTTCTTC. This gives the protein CASSFPGGVEQFF.

The chain employs TRBV15 and TRBJ2-7; 9 nucleotides agree with TRBD2. V lost 0 bases and J lost 6; bases outside the gene matches: 9. Germline CDR1 is LNHNV and CDR2 is YYDKDF (reference sequence). This CDR3 comprises 16 residues. The CDR3 sequence is CATSRDRPSGIGEQYF. CDR3 sequence (DNA): TGTGCCACCAGCAGAGATCGCCCTAGCGGGATAGGCGAGCAGTACTTC.